This TCR beta chain was identified in a study of cytomegalovirus exposure and HLA in healthy donors (dated 2017 in TCRdb). Describing the broader study: According to an earlier analysis of a few hundred of the donors, about 180 million T cells yielded 117 million unique TCR beta sequences and approximately 300 Gb of sequence data. An early release that covered about 640 HLA-typed donors contained about 290 gigabases of sequencing data and tens of millions of unique TCR sequences. Among the roughly 370 genotyped donors, approximately 77% belonged to the genetic ancestry cluster associated with self-reported Caucasian donors. The study aimed to test whether signatures of past pathogen exposure could be identified by cataloging public T cell receptors. The study profiled the T cell repertoires of hundreds of subjects by immunosequencing and related them to cytomegalovirus serostatus. In addition to the first cohort of approximately 670 subjects, a separate validation cohort of 120 different subjects was used. To predict cytomegalovirus infection status, the study brought together high-throughput TCR immunosequencing, statistical association of individual TCRs with disease status, and machine learning. To study patterns of TCR occurrence, a later analysis re-analyzed previously published TCR beta repertoires from around 660 donors and added high-resolution HLA genotyping. Rather than using new phenotypic data, the later analysis identified candidate immune exposures from TCR beta sequences and from how often those sequences occurred across donors. An earlier analysis of 500 to 650 of the donors applied high-throughput TCR beta sequencing to assess whether each TCR beta V gene segment acted as functional or pseudogenic. Alongside the repertoire data, information on donor age, sex, ethnicity and CMV serostatus was compiled. Genome-wide SNP genotypes for about 55% of the 666 donors were used in a later genetic analysis, which treated that subset as a discovery cohort. Every repertoire in the discovery cohort had been generated on one and the same sequencing platform. Both class I and class II loci were covered by HLA typing, at four-digit resolution. The number of typed donors differed by locus: about 620-640 for A, B, C, DRB1 and DQB1; 500 to 550 for DQA1; 606 for DPA1; and around 450 for DPB1. Several DR-DQ haplotypes were treated as single units for association and clustering because of strong linkage in the cohort. Among 350 to 400 genotyped donors of the cohort, an average of approximately 240,000 unique TCR beta nucleotide sequences were sequenced per donor, around a sixth of them non-productive. The research as a whole found: Three of the identified cytomegalovirus-associated TCR beta chains were confirmed in vitro to be specific for cytomegalovirus antigens. Most TCR sequences were seen in very few donors, while some public TCRs were found in many individuals. The cohort was sequenced for TCR beta chains only, and without alpha or paired-chain data the features that could be detected were limited. A later genetic analysis associated a missense DCLRE1C variant with V-gene and J-gene trimming of TCR beta chains, and an independent cohort replicated the association. A later genetic analysis reported fewer N-insertions in productive TCRs among donors in an Asian-associated ancestry cluster than the roughly 670-donor mean. According to the authors, the approach could potentially be generalized to other disease states and immunological phenotypes. In a later analysis, more than 15,000 TCR beta sequences were associated with specific HLA alleles at a false discovery rate of 0.05. A total of 150 to 200 TCR beta chains were listed by the study as associated with cytomegalovirus. In a later analysis, TCR association rates were found to vary across HLA loci, with the most associated TCRs seen for DRB1 alleles and the fewest for HLA-C alleles. A further reported finding was that TCR beta sequences accurately predicted the HLA-A and HLA-B alleles for most subjects in the first cohort. When HLA alleles, especially DR and DQ, strongly co-occurred, attributing TCR associations to individual alleles was difficult. Roughly uniform sequencing depth across donors was assumed in presence/absence analyses, although this assumption may not hold. Correlated functional status among segregating V segments might reflect linkage disequilibrium, but an unknown experimental factor could not be ruled out. Roughly 17 rarely observed V segments, including chromosome 9 orphons, were excluded from the earlier analysis of just under 600 of the donors because counts were too low. HLA typing was unavailable for some donors at each locus, so association tests used only the typed subset. An earlier analysis of around 540 of the donors showed that most TCR beta V segments appeared in productive rearrangements either about 90% or about 30% of the time, which broadly matched IMGT annotations. A later analysis found that HLA-associated TCR beta chains were more clonally expanded and had lower generation probabilities than equally common non-associated chains. A group of highly shared sequence variants was considered likely to be a technical artifact of the sequencing pipeline. For the cohort, immune exposure information was limited to CMV serostatus. According to a later analysis, most CMV-associated TCR beta chains appeared to be HLA-restricted, and the HLA associations seemed to be driven largely by CMV exposure. Several of the top co-occurrence clusters appeared to be linked to parvovirus B19, influenza, CMV and Epstein-Barr virus, according to a later analysis. Cytomegalovirus status was reported to be diagnosed by the classifier with high specificity and sensitivity in both the original and validation cohorts.

Libraries were prepared through the immunoSEQ multiplex PCR assay. For the multiplex PCR, a mixture combining 60 forward primers for TCR Vbeta segments and 13 reverse primers for TCR Jbeta segments was used. The CDR3 region of rearranged TCR beta genes was amplified from genomic DNA with a multiplex PCR assay. The Illumina HiSeq System was used to sequence the amplified TCR beta libraries as 87-base-pair reads. As for how the authors treated the data: A later analysis counted 65 million to 90 million unique TCR beta chains across the 650 to 700 repertoires, and around 9.9 million of these chains were shared by at least two donors. To remove PCR and sequencing errors, raw reads were error-corrected and collapsed into unique sequences using a nearest-neighbor algorithm that merged closely related sequences. V, D and J gene segments were assigned by aligning CDR3 sequences to IMGT reference sequences. For a sequence to be retained, a match of at least six nucleotides was required to both a V gene segment and a J gene segment. A rearrangement was called productive if the CDR3 had no stop codons and remained in frame with V and J, and every other rearrangement was called non-productive. CDR3 was defined according to IMGT convention as the region running from the second conserved V-encoded cysteine to the conserved J-encoded phenylalanine. In an earlier analysis of around 640 of the donors, sequences lacking an unambiguous match to a single V gene segment were excluded. In an earlier analysis of some 590 of the donors, a V segment was called functional when productive rearrangements were above 56.7%, and segregating when the standard deviation between donors exceeded 5%. A statistical classification framework was built for diagnosing cytomegalovirus status from the catalog of TCR beta chain sequences. A later analysis assigned V and J genes by comparing TCR nucleotide sequences with IMGT/GENE-DB human TR gene sequences. A later analysis assigned CDR3 sequences and most-parsimonious VDJ recombination scenarios with the TCRdist pipeline. In a later analysis, each TCR beta chain was defined by its CDR3 amino acid sequence together with its V-gene family, and reads without a unique V-gene family were excluded. To address suspected cross-contamination and a sequencing artifact, a later analysis removed under 600 highly shared, low-generation-probability nucleotide sequences. For each public chain, a later analysis derived a clonal expansion index from normalized ranks of inferred template counts within each repertoire. In a later analysis, generation probabilities were computed with a VDJ recombination model fitted to out-of-frame rearrangements, and the resulting probabilities were checked against IGoR. In a later analysis, hypergeometric tests were used to score TCR-TCR, TCR-HLA and TCR-CMV co-occurrence, with a repertoire-size bias correction applied to TCR pairs. False discovery rates were estimated in a later analysis by permuting HLA or CMV assignments 20 times. In a later analysis, co-occurring TCRs were grouped with DBSCAN, and TCRdist sequence similarity was added when clustering was performed within HLA-allele-positive subsets. Repertoires with fewer than 30,000 or more than 120,000 public chains were left out of co-occurrence clustering, as were about five repertoires with anomalous nucleotide sharing. Entries here come from immuneACCESS through TCRdb and include only in-frame sequences with V and J called. Some clones fail to appear in such tables; in the studies checked, an unresolved V gene covers under half of the shortfall, and the cause of the remainder is unknown. V and J calls and clone size are as listed in that table; D and trimming were resolved from the DNA. This sample lists approximately 150,000 clones; around 69% were detected once. 2.8% of the sample is taken by the ten largest.

A remark on this clone: Its antigen has not been determined. No much larger clone exists at a distance of one base, and base qualities are not known.

The cohort consisted of more than 650 healthy bone marrow donors. Cohort members were all nominally healthy when sampled, although unrecorded immune exposures were likely present. The donor tested CMV seronegative, placing the donor among the 350 or so seronegative members of the cohort. Every donor gave a peripheral blood sample, and the peripheral blood mononuclear cells from that sample were used for TCR beta sequencing. Genomic DNA was extracted from the blood cell samples with the Qiagen DNeasy Blood Extraction Kit. This sequence was found in a woman aged 30 to 39 in good health and CMV-seronegative. The sequencing sample was made of PBMCs.

The CDR3 region reads CASSLRPPNTGELFF. The DNA is TGTGCCAGCAGCCTGCGGCCCCCAAACACCGGGGAGCTGTTTTTT. The rearrangement combines TRBV7-3 with TRBJ2-2, with no confidently assigned D gene. The CDR3 runs 15 residues from the cysteine to the phenylalanine. The read is trimmed to its CDR3 DNA, 45 bases read in frame from base 1. CDR1 and CDR2 (SGHTA, FQGTGA) derive from the germline V gene. V is clipped by 5 bases and J by 2 bases, and the sequence between their germline boundaries is 12 bases long. Outside the CDR3, residues come from the reference TRBV7-3 and TRBJ2-2 proteins, so the full variable domain is: GAGVSQTPSNKVTEKGKYVELRCDPISGHTALYWYRQSLGQGPEFLIYFQGTGAADDSGLPNDRFFAVRPEGSVSTLKIQRTERGDSAVYLCASSLRPPNTGELFFGEGSRLTVL.